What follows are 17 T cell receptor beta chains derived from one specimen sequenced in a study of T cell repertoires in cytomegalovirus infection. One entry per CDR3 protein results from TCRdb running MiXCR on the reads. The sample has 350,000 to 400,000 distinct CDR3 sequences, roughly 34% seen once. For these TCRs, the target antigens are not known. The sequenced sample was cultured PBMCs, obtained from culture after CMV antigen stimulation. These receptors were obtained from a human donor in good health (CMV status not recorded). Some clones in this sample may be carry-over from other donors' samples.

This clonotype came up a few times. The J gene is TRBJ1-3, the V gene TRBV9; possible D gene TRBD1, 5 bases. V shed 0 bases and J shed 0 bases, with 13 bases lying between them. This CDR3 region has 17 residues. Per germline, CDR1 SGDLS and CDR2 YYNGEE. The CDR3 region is CASSVAGAGNSGNTIYF. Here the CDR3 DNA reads TGTGCCAGCAGCGTAGCCGGGGCCGGGAACTCTGGAAACACCATATATTTT. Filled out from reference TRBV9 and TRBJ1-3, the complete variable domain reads DSGVTQTPKHLITATGQRVTLRCSPRSGDLSVYWYQQSLDQGLQFLIQYYNGEERAKGNILERFSAQQFPDLHSELNLSSLELGDSALYFCASSVAGAGNSGNTIYFGEGSWLTVV.

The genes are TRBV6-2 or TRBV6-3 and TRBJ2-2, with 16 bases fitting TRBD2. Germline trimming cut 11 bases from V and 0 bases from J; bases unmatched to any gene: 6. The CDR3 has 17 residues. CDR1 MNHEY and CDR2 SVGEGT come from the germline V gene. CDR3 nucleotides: TGTGCCTCCTCGGGACTAGCGGGAGGGCCGAACACCGGGGAGCTGTTTTTT. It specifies CASSGLAGGPNTGELFF.

This CDR3 reads CASSAGTVSSYEQYV. The CDR3 region has the DNA TGTGCCAGCAGTGCCGGGACTGTGAGCTCCTACGAGCAGTACGTC. J is TRBJ2-7 and V is TRBV6-1, with TRBD2 as a possible D gene (6 bases). This CDR3 has 15 amino acids. Germline V gene lookup returns CDR1 MNHNS and CDR2 SASEGT. The V end lost 4 bases, the J end lost 0 bases, and 13 bases lay between the germline ends.

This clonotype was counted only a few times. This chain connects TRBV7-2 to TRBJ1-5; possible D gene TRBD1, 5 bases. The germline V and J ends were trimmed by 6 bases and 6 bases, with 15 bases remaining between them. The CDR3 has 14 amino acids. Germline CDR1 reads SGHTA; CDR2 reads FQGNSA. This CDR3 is CASSLSRAPQPQHF. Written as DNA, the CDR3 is TGTGCCAGCAGTCTCTCCAGGGCTCCTCAGCCCCAGCATTTT.

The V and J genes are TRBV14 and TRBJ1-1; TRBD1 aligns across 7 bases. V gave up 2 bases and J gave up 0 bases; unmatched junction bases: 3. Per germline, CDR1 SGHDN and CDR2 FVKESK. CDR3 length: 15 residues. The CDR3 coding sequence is TGTGCCAGCAGCCAACGACAGGGTTTGAACACTGAAGCTTTCTTT. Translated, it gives CASSQRQGLNTEAFF.

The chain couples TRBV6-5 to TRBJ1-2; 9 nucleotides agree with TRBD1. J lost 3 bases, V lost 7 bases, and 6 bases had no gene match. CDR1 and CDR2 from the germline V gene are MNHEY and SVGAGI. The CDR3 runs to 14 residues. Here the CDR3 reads CASTRTGAHYGYTF. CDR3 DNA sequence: TGTGCCAGCACCAGGACAGGGGCTCACTATGGCTACACCTTC.

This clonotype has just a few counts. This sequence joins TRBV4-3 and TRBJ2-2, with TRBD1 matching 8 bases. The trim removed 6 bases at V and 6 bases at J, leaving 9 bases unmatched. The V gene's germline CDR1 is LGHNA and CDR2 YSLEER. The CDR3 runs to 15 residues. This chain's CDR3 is CASSSRDRSPGELFF. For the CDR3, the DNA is TGCGCCAGCAGTTCCCGGGACAGGTCCCCCGGGGAGCTGTTTTTT.

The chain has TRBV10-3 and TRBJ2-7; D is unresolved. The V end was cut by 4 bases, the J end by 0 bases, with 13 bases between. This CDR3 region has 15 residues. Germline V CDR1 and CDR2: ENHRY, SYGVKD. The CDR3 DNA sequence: TGTGCCATCAGTGTCCGTGTCAAGGACTCCTACGAGCAGTACTTC. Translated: CAISVRVKDSYEQYF.

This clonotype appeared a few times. Here the CDR3 reads CASSKGGDYGYTF. The CDR3 region has the DNA TGTGCCAGTAGTAAAGGGGGGGACTATGGCTACACCTTC. The chain recombines TRBV19 with TRBJ1-2; tentatively, D is TRBD1 (6 bases). The CDR3 runs 13 residues. V shed 4 bases and J shed 3 bases, with 9 bases lying between them. Germline-derived CDR1 and CDR2 are LNHDA and SQIVND (reference sequence).

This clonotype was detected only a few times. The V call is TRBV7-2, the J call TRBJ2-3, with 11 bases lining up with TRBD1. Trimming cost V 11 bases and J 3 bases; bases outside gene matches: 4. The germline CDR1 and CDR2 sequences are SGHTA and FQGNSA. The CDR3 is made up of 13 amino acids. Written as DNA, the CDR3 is TGTGCCGGAGGACAGGGGGCAACAGATACGCAGTATTTT. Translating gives CAGGQGATDTQYF.

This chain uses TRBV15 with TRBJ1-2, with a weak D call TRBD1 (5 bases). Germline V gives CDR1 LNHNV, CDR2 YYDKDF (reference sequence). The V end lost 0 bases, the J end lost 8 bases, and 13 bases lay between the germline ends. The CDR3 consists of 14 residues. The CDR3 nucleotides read TGTGCCACCAGCAGAGATTTCGGGGACGGAGGCTACACCTTC. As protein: CATSRDFGDGGYTF.

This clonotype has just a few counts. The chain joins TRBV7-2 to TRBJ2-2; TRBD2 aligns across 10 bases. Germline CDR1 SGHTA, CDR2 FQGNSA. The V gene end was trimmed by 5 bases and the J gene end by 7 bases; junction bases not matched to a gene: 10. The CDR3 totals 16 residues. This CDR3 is CASSPRASGSDGELFF. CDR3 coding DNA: TGTGCCAGCAGCCCCCGTGCTAGCGGGAGTGACGGGGAGCTGTTTTTT.

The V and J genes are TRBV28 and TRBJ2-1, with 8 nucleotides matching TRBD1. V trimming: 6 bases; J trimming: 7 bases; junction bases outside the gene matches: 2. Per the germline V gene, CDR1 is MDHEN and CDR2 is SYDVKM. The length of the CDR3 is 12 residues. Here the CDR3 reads CASRGQANEQFF. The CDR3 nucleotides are TGTGCCAGCAGGGGACAGGCTAATGAGCAGTTCTTC.

The DNA for the CDR3 is TGTGCCAGCAGTCAACGACAGGGCTCTGGCTACACCTTC. Residues: CASSQRQGSGYTF. This chain joins TRBV28 and TRBJ1-2; 7 bases align to TRBD1. Germline CDR1 is MDHEN and CDR2 is SYDVKM. The CDR3 sequence is 13 residues long. V shed 5 bases and J 7 bases; nucleotides not matched to a gene: 7.

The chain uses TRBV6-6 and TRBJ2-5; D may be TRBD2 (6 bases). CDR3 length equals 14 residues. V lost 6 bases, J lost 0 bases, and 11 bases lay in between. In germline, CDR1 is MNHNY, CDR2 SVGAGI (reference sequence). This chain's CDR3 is CASRRQRDQETQYF. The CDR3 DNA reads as TGTGCCAGCAGGAGACAGCGGGACCAAGAGACCCAGTACTTC.

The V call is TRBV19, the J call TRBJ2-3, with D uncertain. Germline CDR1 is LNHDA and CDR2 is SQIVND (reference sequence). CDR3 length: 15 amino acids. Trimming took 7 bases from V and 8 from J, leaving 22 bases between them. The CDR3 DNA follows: TGTGCCAGTAACCCTAATGGGTTTAATTCGGGTACGCAGTATTTT. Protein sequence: CASNPNGFNSGTQYF. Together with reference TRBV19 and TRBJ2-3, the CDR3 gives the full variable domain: DGGITQSPKYLFRKEGQNVTLSCEQNLNHDAMYWYRQDPGQGLRLIYYSQIVNDFQKGDIAEGYSVSREKKESFPLTVTSAQKNPTAFYLCASNPNGFNSGTQYFGPGTRLTVL.

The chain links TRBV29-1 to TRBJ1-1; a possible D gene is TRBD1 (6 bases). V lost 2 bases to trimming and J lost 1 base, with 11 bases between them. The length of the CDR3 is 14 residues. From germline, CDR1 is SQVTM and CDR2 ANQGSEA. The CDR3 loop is CSVERGQQNTEAFF. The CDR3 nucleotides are TGCAGCGTTGAAAGAGGACAGCAGAACACTGAAGCTTTCTTT.